Here is one TCR beta chain with its context. Its antigen is as yet unknown. The assay was immunoSEQ multiplex PCR, and TCRdb's table has in-frame clones only and misses some. The sample lists over 140,000 clones; more than 85% were seen once. The V gene's germline CDR1 is LNHNV and CDR2 YYDKDF (reference sequence). V trimming: 4 bases; J trimming: 8 bases; junction bases outside the gene matches: 8. CDR3 length: 15 amino acids. This sample stems from a study of T cell responses to AZD1222 COVID-19 vaccine. Study results and caveats: A rise in Spike-specific TCR breadth and depth followed two AZD1222 doses. Only six AZD1222 recipients tested seropositive at baseline. Repertoires were collected only later (after the peak T cell response had occurred).

The source of this sequence is an adult who received the AZD1222 COVID-19 vaccine. The rearrangement joins TRBV15 to TRBJ2-2, with TRBD2 matching over 9 bases. The source was peripheral blood, collected 28 days after the second AZD1222 dose. DNA for the CDR3: TGTGCCACCAGCAAGCGGGCTAGCGGGACTGGGGAGCTGTTTTTT. This codes for CATSKRASGTGELFF.